These T cell receptor beta chains were read from a single sample in a study of blood T cell repertoires in COVID-19. Produced via immunoSEQ multiplex PCR; TCRdb's table is partial and in-frame only. The sample contains about 160,000 clones, roughly nine tenths of which appear only once. Sample: peripheral blood. The receptor set was obtained from a woman between 65 and 79 years old with acute or convalescent COVID-19. Both conserved end residues are part of each CDR3. A D gene is named only where the DNA matches it firmly. Rows give clone size only sometimes, using once, few, many, or a class for an expanded clone.

V	size	J	D	CDR3	DNA
TRBV6-5	-	TRBJ1-1	-	CASSFQGNTEAFF	TGTGCCAGCAGTTTCCAGGGGAACACTGAAGCTTTCTTT
TRBV5-4	-	TRBJ1-6	-	CASSPLPLGVSPLHF	TGTGCCAGCAGCCCACTGCCCCTCGGTGTTTCACCCCTCCACTTT
TRBV4-2	-	TRBJ1-2	TRBD1	CASSQDPGQTYGYTF	TGTGCCAGCAGCCAAGACCCGGGACAGACTTATGGCTACACCTTC
TRBV5-6	-	TRBJ1-2	TRBD1	CASSWGAPRNGQAYYGYTF	TGTGCCAGCAGTTGGGGAGCCCCGAGGAACGGACAGGCGTACTATGGCTACACCTTC
TRBV6-2/TRBV6-3	once	TRBJ2-3	TRBD2	CASSLDGGGPVETQYF	TGTGCCAGCAGCCTTGACGGGGGGGGCCCCGTGGAAACGCAGTATTTT
TRBV29-1	-	TRBJ1-1	-	CSAGLLEAFF	TGCAGCGCAGGACTTCTTGAAGCTTTCTTT
TRBV6-5	-	TRBJ2-3	-	CASSYSMLNTQYF	TGTGCCAGCAGTTACTCGATGCTAAATACGCAGTATTTT
TRBV28	-	TRBJ1-1	-	CASSLSRGGTEAFF	TGTGCCAGCAGTTTATCGAGGGGGGGGACTGAAGCTTTCTTT
TRBV7-2	-	TRBJ1-4	TRBD1	CASSLEAGTGRVKLFF	TGTGCCAGCAGCTTAGAGGCGGGGACAGGGCGAGTAAAACTGTTTTTT
TRBV5-1	-	TRBJ2-7	TRBD2	CASSTNPSGTYEQYF	TGCGCCAGCAGTACTAACCCTAGCGGCACCTACGAGCAGTACTTC
TRBV9	-	TRBJ1-1	TRBD1	CASSAAGGPLLNTEAFF	TGTGCCAGCAGCGCCGCAGGGGGCCCCCTTCTGAACACTGAAGCTTTCTTT
TRBV7-9	-	TRBJ2-3	-	CASGTGSHTQYF	TGTGCCAGCGGTACAGGGTCGCATACGCAGTATTTT
TRBV5-5	-	TRBJ2-7	-	CASSLALIPGQYEQYF	TGTGCCAGCAGCTTGGCCTTAATACCCGGACAATACGAGCAGTACTTC
TRBV3-1/TRBV3-2	-	TRBJ1-1	TRBD1	CASSQLGTGNTEAFF	TGTGCCAGCAGCCAACTAGGGACAGGGAACACTGAAGCTTTCTTT
TRBV2	once	TRBJ2-5	TRBD1	CANPKTGTGQETQYF	TGTGCCAACCCAAAAACTGGGACAGGCCAAGAGACCCAGTACTTC
TRBV5-1	-	TRBJ2-7	TRBD1	CASSLHRDRASEQYF	TGCGCCAGCAGCCTCCACCGGGACAGGGCATCCGAGCAGTACTTC
TRBV2	-	TRBJ1-2	TRBD1	CATERGQENYGYTF	TGTGCCACCGAACGGGGACAGGAGAACTATGGCTACACCTTC
TRBV6-5	once	TRBJ2-7	TRBD1	CASSPKNRDRAEQYF	TGTGCCAGCAGTCCAAAAAACCGGGACAGGGCCGAGCAGTACTTC
TRBV15	-	TRBJ1-4	-	CATSRETGGEKLFF	TGTGCCACCAGCAGAGAAACGGGGGGCGAAAAACTGTTTTTT
TRBV5-1	-	TRBJ1-6	TRBD1	CASSDRAGQENSPLHF	TGCGCCAGCAGCGACCGCGCGGGACAGGAAAATTCACCCCTCCACTTT